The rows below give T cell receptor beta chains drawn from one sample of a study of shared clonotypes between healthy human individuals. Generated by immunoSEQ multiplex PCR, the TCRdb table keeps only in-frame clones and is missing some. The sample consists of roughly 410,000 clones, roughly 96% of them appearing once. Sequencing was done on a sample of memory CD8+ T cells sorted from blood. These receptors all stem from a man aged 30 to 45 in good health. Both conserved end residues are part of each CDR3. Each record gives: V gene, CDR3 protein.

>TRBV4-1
CASSQDFLGSSYNSPLHF
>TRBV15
CATSTRDNPYYQETQYF
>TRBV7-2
CASSLGIYGYTF
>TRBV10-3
CAISESREDTQYF
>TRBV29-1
CSVEEGSSYEQYF
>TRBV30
CAWSVRGFGAYEQYF
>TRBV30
CAWSVKGSTDTQYF
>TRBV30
CAWSALLFNEQFF
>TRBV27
CASSFRSGGEQYF
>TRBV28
CASSSRGAGNYEQYF